This T cell receptor beta chain was captured in a study of T-cell memory formation after mild COVID-19. In the study overall: For the most part, TCR clusters were specific to one donor.

CDR3 size: 13 residues. The germline V and J ends were trimmed by 0 bases and 6 bases, with 9 bases remaining between them. The germline gives CDR1 ENHRY, CDR2 SYGVKD. MiXCR was run by TCRdb on the 5' RACE reads, yielding one entry per CDR3 protein. Seen here are a few hundred thousand distinct CDR3 sequences, 15% to 20% observed once, and the top ten hold 20% to 25%. Points from the study as a whole: The study found contracting CD4+ clones mainly in CM and EM and contracting CD8+ clones in EMRA. CD4/CD8 balance characterized clones contracting day 15 to 85, and CD4+ skew characterized later expanders.

This clonotype was observed a few times. Antigen unknown. This TCR was sampled from a man aged 18 to 29 who had mild COVID-19 (a few samples of this study predate the infection). Cell type and time point are not known. Sequencing input: PBMCs or a T cell subset sorted from them (not recorded which). V gene TRBV10-3 combines with J gene TRBJ2-7; tentatively, D is TRBD1 or TRBD2 (5 bases each). The CDR3 nucleotides read TGTGCCATCAGTGAGTCCCCCGGGACCGAGCAGTACGTC. It encodes CAISESPGTEQYV.